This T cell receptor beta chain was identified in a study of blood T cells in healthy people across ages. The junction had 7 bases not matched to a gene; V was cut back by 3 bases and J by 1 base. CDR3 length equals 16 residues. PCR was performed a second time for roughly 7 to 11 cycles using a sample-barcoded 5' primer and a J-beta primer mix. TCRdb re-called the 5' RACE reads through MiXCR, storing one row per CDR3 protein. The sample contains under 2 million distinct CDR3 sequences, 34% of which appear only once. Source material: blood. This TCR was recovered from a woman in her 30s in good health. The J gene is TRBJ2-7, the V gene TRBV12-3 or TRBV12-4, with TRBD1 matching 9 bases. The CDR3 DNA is TGTGCCAGCAGTTTGGGGACAGGGTTCGGATCCTACGAGCAGTACTTC. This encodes CASSLGTGFGSYEQYF.